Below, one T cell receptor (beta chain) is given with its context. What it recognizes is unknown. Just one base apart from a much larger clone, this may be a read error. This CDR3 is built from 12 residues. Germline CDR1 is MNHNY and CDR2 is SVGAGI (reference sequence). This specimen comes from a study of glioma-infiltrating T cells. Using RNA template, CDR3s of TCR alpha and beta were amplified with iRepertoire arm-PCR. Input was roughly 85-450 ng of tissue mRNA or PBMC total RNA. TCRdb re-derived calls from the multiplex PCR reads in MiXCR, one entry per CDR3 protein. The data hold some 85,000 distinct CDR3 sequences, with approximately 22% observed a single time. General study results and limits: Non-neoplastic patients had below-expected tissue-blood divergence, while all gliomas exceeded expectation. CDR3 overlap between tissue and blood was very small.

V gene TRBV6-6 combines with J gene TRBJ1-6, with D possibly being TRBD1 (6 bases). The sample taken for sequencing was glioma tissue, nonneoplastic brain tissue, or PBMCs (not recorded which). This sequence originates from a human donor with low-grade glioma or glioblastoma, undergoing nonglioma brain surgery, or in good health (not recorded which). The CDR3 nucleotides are TGTGCCCGCAGGGGCGGAAATTCACCCCTCCACTTT. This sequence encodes CARRGGNSPLHF.